The clone carrying this T cell receptor (beta chain) appeared many times. Its cognate antigen is unknown. At one of its ends the junction is not consistent with the germline gene, which may arise from a read error. In this cohort, patients with other autoimmune diseases, uncontrolled infections, pregnancy or lactation were excluded. These data come from a study of Graves' ophthalmopathy and Graves' hyperthyroidism. Whole-study context: Peripheral blood sampling occurred at initial diagnosis, before any treatment.

General study findings and limits: For separating ophthalmopathy from stable hyperthyroidism, a 13-signature model gave 85% to 90% sensitivity and around 80% specificity. In blood, most expanded thyroid clonotypes above 0.001 frequency were also detected.

Beta-chain TCR CDR3 regions were amplified from RNA transcripts. RT-PCR with HTBI primers came first, then second-round multiplex PCR. TCRdb reanalysed the multiplex PCR reads using MiXCR and keeps one entry per CDR3 protein. This table holds about 500,000 distinct CDR3 sequences, around 15% found once. The CDR3 runs to 12 residues. The sequence came from a woman aged 25 to 39 with Graves' ophthalmopathy. The material sequenced was blood. The V call is TRBV12-3 or TRBV12-4, the J call TRBJ2-7, with TRBD2 as a possible D gene (6 bases). CDR3 bases: TGTGCCGGCAGTTTAGGAGGGGACGAGCAGTACTTC. The encoded protein is CAGSLGGDEQYF.